A selection of T cell receptor beta chains follows, all from one sample in a study of identical twins. A single record per CDR3 protein comes from TCRdb applying MiXCR to the 5' RACE reads. In the table there are around 530,000 distinct CDR3 sequences, nearly 15% of which are singletons. This sample was shared with a second study, whose subject was yellow fever vaccine responses in identical twins.

Sequenced: CD4+ T cells sorted from blood. The receptor set was obtained from a woman between 18 and 29 years old in good health. CDR3s include the opening cysteine and the closing phenylalanine or tryptophan. The D gene is left open where the match is weak. Expanded clones are given a class, and other clones once, few, many or no size at all.

J,V,D,size,DNA,CDR3
TRBJ2-3,TRBV15,TRBD2,.,TGTGCCACCAGCAGAGATCGAGGCGTAGCGGGGAACACAGATACGCAGTATTTT,CATSRDRGVAGNTDTQYF
TRBJ2-1,TRBV5-1,.,.,TGCGCCAGCAGCTCGAGGGTAGCGGAACCCGCCTACAATGAGCAGTTCTTC,CASSSRVAEPAYNEQFF
TRBJ2-1,TRBV10-3,.,.,TGTGCCATCAGTTTAGGCGATGAGCAGTTCTTC,CAISLGDEQFF
TRBJ1-5,TRBV12-3/TRBV12-4,.,.,TGTGCCAGCATTGACAGCAATAGCAATCAGCCCCAGCATTTT,CASIDSNSNQPQHF
TRBJ2-7,TRBV15,.,.,TGTGCCACCAGCAGAGATGCCCTGGGGCAGGGCAGAGAGCAGTACTTC,CATSRDALGQGREQYF
TRBJ1-2,TRBV11-2,.,.,TGTGCCAGCAGCTTAGTTCAGCTTGGCTACACCTTC,CASSLVQLGYTF
TRBJ2-7,TRBV7-8,.,few,TGTGCCAGCAGCTCCAGGGGAACCTACGAGCAGTACTTC,CASSSRGTYEQYF
TRBJ2-5,TRBV12-5,TRBD1,once,TGTGCTAGTGCCTTACACGAGGGGGCTAGACAAGAGACCCAGTACTTC,CASALHEGARQETQYF
TRBJ1-1,TRBV2,TRBD1,.,TGTGCCAGCACTCGGACAGGCGAAGGTGGAGCTTTCTTT,CASTRTGEGGAFF
TRBJ2-7,TRBV6-1,.,.,TGTGCCAGCAGTGCCAGGGGGGGGACCTACGAGCAGTACTTC,CASSARGGTYEQYF
TRBJ2-1,TRBV2,.,.,TGTGCCAGCAGTGGGTTTTCCTACAATGAGCAGTTCTTC,CASSGFSYNEQFF
TRBJ1-5,TRBV12-3/TRBV12-4,.,few,TGTGCCAGCAGTTTGGGTTGGGGTCAGCCCCAGCATTTT,CASSLGWGQPQHF
TRBJ2-1,TRBV4-1,TRBD1,many,TGCGCCAGCAGCCGTACAGGGGGGATTAATGAGCAGTTCTTC,CASSRTGGINEQFF
TRBJ2-5,TRBV15,.,few,TGTGCCACCAGCAGGCTGGTGGCAGGGGAGCAAGAGACCCAGTACTTC,CATSRLVAGEQETQYF
TRBJ2-3,TRBV5-6,.,few,TGTGCCAGCAGCTCTCCGGGACAAGTAAATACGCAGTATTTT,CASSSPGQVNTQYF
TRBJ2-1,TRBV6-4,TRBD1,.,TGTGCCAGCAGCCGCTCAACCGGGACAGGGTCAAATGAGCAGTTCTTC,CASSRSTGTGSNEQFF
TRBJ2-5,TRBV11-3,.,.,TGTGCCAGCAGCAATAGGACGGAAGAGACCCAGTACTTC,CASSNRTEETQYF
TRBJ2-1,TRBV7-2,TRBD2,.,TGTGCCAGCAGCTTAGGAGCGGGGAATGAGCAGTTCTTC,CASSLGAGNEQFF
TRBJ2-7,TRBV12-3/TRBV12-4,TRBD2,few,TGTGCCAGCAGTTCCCCAAGCGGGAGTATGGTCGAGCAGTACTTC,CASSSPSGSMVEQYF
TRBJ2-1,TRBV5-1,TRBD2,few,TGCGCCAGCAGCTTGGTAGCTAGCGGGAGGGGGTACAATGAGCAGTTCTTC,CASSLVASGRGYNEQFF
TRBJ2-1,TRBV20-1,.,.,TGCAGTGCCGCCCTCGCCTGGAATGAGCAGTTCTTC,CSAALAWNEQFF
TRBJ2-3,TRBV10-3,.,few,TGTGCCATCAGTGTCCGCACAGATACGCAGTATTTT,CAISVRTDTQYF
TRBJ1-3,TRBV12-3/TRBV12-4,.,few,TGTGCCAGCACCGTACCTTACTCTGGAAACACCATATATTTT,CASTVPYSGNTIYF
TRBJ2-6,TRBV29-1,.,.,TGCAGCGTTCAGGTTACTGGGGCCAACGACCTGACTTTC,CSVQVTGANDLTF
TRBJ2-1,TRBV10-3,TRBD2,.,TGTGCCATCAGAGGGACTAGCGGAAACAATGAGCAGTTCTTC,CAIRGTSGNNEQFF
TRBJ1-1,TRBV7-6,.,few,TGTGCCAGCAGCTTACAGGACAAGGCTGAAGCTTTCTTT,CASSLQDKAEAFF
TRBJ2-2,TRBV12-3/TRBV12-4,.,few,TGTGCCAGCAGTTTCGAGCAGGGCGCCGGGGAGCTGTTTTTT,CASSFEQGAGELFF
TRBJ2-5,TRBV20-1,TRBD2,few,TGCAGTGCTGGGATGGGGAGCGGGGGGATGGAGACCCAGTACTTC,CSAGMGSGGMETQYF
TRBJ2-1,TRBV5-1,TRBD1,few,TGCGCCAGCGGGTTAGGGGGCCATGAGCAGTTCTTC,CASGLGGHEQFF
TRBJ2-2,TRBV9,.,many,TGTGCCAGCCAGGCGGCAGCATCCTCCGGGGAGCTGTTTTTT,CASQAAASSGELFF
TRBJ2-4,TRBV6-5,.,many,TGTGCCAGCAGTTCACCAGGGGCCGGGGCCAAAAACATTCAGTACTTC,CASSSPGAGAKNIQYF
TRBJ2-2,TRBV20-1,.,few,TGCAGTGCTAGAGATCCCACGGATACCCACACCGGGGAGCTGTTTTTT,CSARDPTDTHTGELFF
TRBJ2-2,TRBV27,TRBD2,.,TGTGCCAGCCGGACTAGCGGGGTGGGAAGGGAGCTGTTTTTT,CASRTSGVGRELFF
TRBJ1-1,TRBV24-1,.,few,TGTGCCACCAGGACAGGTGCCAATGAAGCTTTCTTT,CATRTGANEAFF
TRBJ2-6,TRBV10-3,.,.,TGTGCCATCAGTGACCGACAGACACATCGGGTGTCTGGGGCCAACGTCCTGACTTTC,CAISDRQTHRVSGANVLTF
TRBJ1-2,TRBV18,TRBD1,.,TGTGCCAGCTCACTAGTACCGGGACAGGGGGCCCATGGCTACACCTTC,CASSLVPGQGAHGYTF
TRBJ2-1,TRBV6-6,.,.,TGTGCCAGCAGCCCCCCGGGCGGTAGCGGCAGCCACTTC,CASSPPGGSGSHF
TRBJ1-5,TRBV27,.,.,TGTGCCAGCAGTTTCACAGGGAGCAATCAGCCCCAGCATTTT,CASSFTGSNQPQHF
TRBJ1-6,TRBV6-1,TRBD1,.,TGTGCCAGCAGTCCGACAGGGTTCTATAATTCACCCCTCCACTTT,CASSPTGFYNSPLHF
TRBJ2-1,TRBV29-1,.,few,TGCAGCGTTGAAGGTGGGGCAGGGCCCGCTGGGTACAATGAGCAGTTCTTC,CSVEGGAGPAGYNEQFF
TRBJ2-1,TRBV5-5,TRBD2,few,TGTGCCAGCAGCTTGTTGGATAGCGGGAGGGGGGAGCAGTTCTTC,CASSLLDSGRGEQFF
TRBJ1-2,TRBV2,.,.,TGTGCCAGCAGTGCGATGGACAGCTATGGCTACACCTTC,CASSAMDSYGYTF
TRBJ2-5,TRBV5-4,.,few,TGTGCCAGCAGCTCAGACACGTTGCAAGAGACCCAGTACTTC,CASSSDTLQETQYF
TRBJ1-1,TRBV7-7,TRBD1,.,TGTGCCAGCAGTTCCTTGACAGGGGACACTGAAGCTTTCTTT,CASSSLTGDTEAFF
TRBJ2-5,TRBV7-2,TRBD2,many,TGTGCCAGCAGCTTCGCGCGACTAGCCCAAGAGACCCAGTACTTC,CASSFARLAQETQYF
TRBJ2-1,TRBV5-6,.,.,TGTGCCAGCAGCCCCGGACAGCACAGCTCCTACAATGAGCAGTTCTTC,CASSPGQHSSYNEQFF